This TCR beta chain is from a study of blood T cell repertoires in COVID-19. Study at large: From T cells, B-cell-depleted T cells, or PBMCs came the material, which was cDNA or gDNA.

Sequencing was performed with immunoSEQ multiplex PCR; in TCRdb, only in-frame clones are kept and a portion is missing. The sample yields 100,000 to 150,000 clones, roughly 90% seen once. Material: peripheral blood. This receptor was identified in a woman older than 75 with acute or convalescent COVID-19.

The CDR3 DNA follows: TGCGCCAGCAGCAGGGGGCTACAAGAGACCCAGTACTTC. Its translation: CASSRGLQETQYF. This rearrangement joins TRBV5-1 to TRBJ2-5; 7 bases agree with TRBD1. The CDR3 totals 13 residues. Germline V gene lookup returns CDR1 SGHRS and CDR2 YFSETQ. Trimming took 4 bases from V and 2 from J; bases not matched to a gene: 2.